The 4 T cell receptor beta chains below come from one sample, sequenced in a study of cytomegalovirus exposure and HLA in healthy donors. The PCR used 60 Vbeta and 13 Jbeta primers. Profiled with immunoSEQ multiplex PCR; TCRdb holds only in-frame clones, not every one. The sample gives about 62,000 clones, 65% to 75% of which show up once; about 4.9% is in the top ten. The material sequenced was PBMCs. Receptor source: a woman aged 25 to 45 in good health and CMV-seronegative.

The chain employs TRBV5-4 and TRBJ1-1; 9 nucleotides line up with TRBD1. The CDR3 is 16 residues long. J was trimmed by 8 bases and V by 4 bases; bases with no gene match: 15. CDR1 and CDR2 (germline): SGHNT, YYREEE (reference sequence). CDR3 nucleotides: TGTGCCAGCAGCCATTTTGGAAACACAGGGGGCATGGAAGCTTTCTTT. This codes for CASSHFGNTGGMEAFF. Combining the CDR3 with reference TRBV5-4 and TRBJ1-1 gives the whole variable domain ETGVTQSPTHLIKTRGQQVTLRCSSQSGHNTVSWYQQALGQGPQFIFQYYREEENGRGNFPPRFSGLQFPNYSSELNVNALELDDSALYLCASSHFGNTGGMEAFFGQGTRLTVV.

The chain combines TRBV25-1 with TRBJ2-1; the match to TRBD1 covers 10 bases. V gave up 1 base and J gave up 8 bases; unmatched junction bases: 5. The CDR3 runs 15 residues. Germline V gives CDR1 MGHDK, CDR2 SYGVNS. The CDR3: CASSEWGTGDYEQFF. The CDR3 DNA is TGTGCCAGCAGTGAATGGGGGACAGGGGATTATGAGCAGTTCTTC.

This clone is a singleton in its sample. The germline gene is not matched at one end of the junction; a read error may be the cause. As DNA, the CDR3 is TGTTCCAGCAGCTTAGTCAATTTGGCGGTAATAAACGAGCAGTACTTC. Its translation: CSSSLVNLAVINEQYF. The genes are TRBV7-9 and TRBJ2-7; no definite D call. Germline values: CDR1 SEHNR, CDR2 FQNEAQ (reference sequence). The CDR3 covers 16 residues.

The rearrangement uses TRBV28 and TRBJ2-5, with 7 bases lining up with TRBD1. The closer fit of TRBJ2-7 to the DNA end suggests the J call may be wrong. Germline loops: CDR1 MDHEN, CDR2 SYDVKM. CDR3 length: 14 residues. CDR3 loop: CASSATGIPYEQYF. The CDR3 DNA sequence: TGTGCCAGCAGTGCGACAGGGATCCCCTACGAGCAGTACTTC.